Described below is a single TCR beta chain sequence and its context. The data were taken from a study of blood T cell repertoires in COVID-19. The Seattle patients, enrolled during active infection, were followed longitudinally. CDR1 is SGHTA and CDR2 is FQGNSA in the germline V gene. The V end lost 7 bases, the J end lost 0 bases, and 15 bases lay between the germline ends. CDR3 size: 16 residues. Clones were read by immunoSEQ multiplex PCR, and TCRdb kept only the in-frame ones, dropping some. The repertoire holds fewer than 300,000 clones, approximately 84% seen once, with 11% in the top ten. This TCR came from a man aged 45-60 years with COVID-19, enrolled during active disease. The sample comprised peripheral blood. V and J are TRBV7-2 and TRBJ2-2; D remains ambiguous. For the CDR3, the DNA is TGTGCCAGCACGGCGAGGTCACTCCCGAACACCGGGGAGCTGTTTTTT. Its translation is CASTARSLPNTGELFF.